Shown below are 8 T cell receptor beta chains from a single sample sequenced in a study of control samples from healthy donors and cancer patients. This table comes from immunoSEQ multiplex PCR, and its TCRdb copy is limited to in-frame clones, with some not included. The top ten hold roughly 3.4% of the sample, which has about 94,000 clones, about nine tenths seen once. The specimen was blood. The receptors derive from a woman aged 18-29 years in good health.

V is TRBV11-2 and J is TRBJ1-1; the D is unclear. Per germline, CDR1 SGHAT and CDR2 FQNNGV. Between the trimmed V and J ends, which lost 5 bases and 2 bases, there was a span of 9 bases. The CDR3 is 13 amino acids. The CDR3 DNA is TGTGCCAGCAGCACAGACGGTAACACTGAAGCTTTCTTT. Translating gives CASSTDGNTEAFF.

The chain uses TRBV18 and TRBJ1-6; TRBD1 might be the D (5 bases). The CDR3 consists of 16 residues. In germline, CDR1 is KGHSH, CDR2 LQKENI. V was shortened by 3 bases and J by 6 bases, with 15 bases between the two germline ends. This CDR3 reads CASSPDRPGLNSPLHF. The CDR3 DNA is TGTGCCAGCTCACCCGACAGACCCGGGCTTAATTCACCCCTCCACTTT. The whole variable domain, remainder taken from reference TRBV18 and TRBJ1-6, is NAGVMQNPRHLVRRRGQEARLRCSPMKGHSHVYWYRQLPEEGLKFMVYLQKENIIDESGMPKERFSAEFPKEGPSILRIQQVVRGDSAAYFCASSPDRPGLNSPLHFGNGTRLTVT.

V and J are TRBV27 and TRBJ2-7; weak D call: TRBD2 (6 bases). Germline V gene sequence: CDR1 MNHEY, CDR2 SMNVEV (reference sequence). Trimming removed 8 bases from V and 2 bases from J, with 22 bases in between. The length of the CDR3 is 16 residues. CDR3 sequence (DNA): TGTGCCAGCCGGTTATTATGGGACTCAATGACCTACGAGCAGTACTTC. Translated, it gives CASRLLWDSMTYEQYF.

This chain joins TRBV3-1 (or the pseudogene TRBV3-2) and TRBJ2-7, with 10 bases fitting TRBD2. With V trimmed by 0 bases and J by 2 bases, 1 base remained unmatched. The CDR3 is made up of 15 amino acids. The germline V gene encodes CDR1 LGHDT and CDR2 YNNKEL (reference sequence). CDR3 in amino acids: CASSQDLAGAYEQYF. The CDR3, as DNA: TGTGCCAGCAGCCAAGATCTAGCGGGGGCCTACGAGCAGTACTTC.

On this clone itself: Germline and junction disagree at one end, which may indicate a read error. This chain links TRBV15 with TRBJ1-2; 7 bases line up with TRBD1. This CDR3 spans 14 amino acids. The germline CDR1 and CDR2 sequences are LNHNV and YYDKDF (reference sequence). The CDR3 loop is CATSRPGTVNGHTF. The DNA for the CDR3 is TGTGCCACCAGCAGACCCGGGACAGTGAATGGCCACACCTTC.

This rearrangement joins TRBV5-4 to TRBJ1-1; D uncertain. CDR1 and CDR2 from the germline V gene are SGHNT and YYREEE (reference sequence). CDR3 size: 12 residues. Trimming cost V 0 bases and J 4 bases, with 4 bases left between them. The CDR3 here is CASSLVGTEAFF. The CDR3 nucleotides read TGTGCCAGCAGCTTGGTGGGCACTGAAGCTTTCTTT.

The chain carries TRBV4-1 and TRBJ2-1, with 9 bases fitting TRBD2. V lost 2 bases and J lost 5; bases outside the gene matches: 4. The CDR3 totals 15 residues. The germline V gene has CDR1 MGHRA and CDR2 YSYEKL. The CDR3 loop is CASSQSGLANNEQFF. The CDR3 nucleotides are TGCGCCAGCAGCCAATCGGGACTAGCCAACAATGAGCAGTTCTTC.

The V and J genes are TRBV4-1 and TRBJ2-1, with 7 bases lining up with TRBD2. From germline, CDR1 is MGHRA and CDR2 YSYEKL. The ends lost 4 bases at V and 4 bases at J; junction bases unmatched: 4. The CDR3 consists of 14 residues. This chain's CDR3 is CASSPGTKYNEQFF. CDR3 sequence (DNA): TGCGCCAGCAGCCCCGGGACTAAGTACAATGAGCAGTTCTTC.